This T cell receptor (beta chain) was identified during a study of CD8+ T cells in alopecia areata. The CDR3 length is 13 residues. Trimming cost V 7 bases and J 8 bases; bases outside gene matches: 5. Germline assignment: CDR1 ENHRY and CDR2 SYGVKD. Following RNA extraction, reverse transcription yielded cDNA that acted as the sequencing template. TCRdb keeps only in-frame clones here, not all; method: immunoSEQ multiplex PCR. The sample yields a few hundred thousand clones, 60% seen once. Treatment defined: oral pan-JAK inhibitor, 5-10 mg twice daily. V gene TRBV10-3 combines with J gene TRBJ1-6; 7 positions agree with TRBD1. This clonotype was obtained from a human donor with alopecia areata. This specimen consisted of CD4+ T cells sorted from blood, obtained around week 54, from a patient treated with tofacitinib. CDR3 in DNA: TGTGCCATCAAAGGACAGGCGGATTCACCCCTCCACTTT. Amino acids: CAIKGQADSPLHF.